This T cell receptor (beta chain) was found in a study of shared clonotypes between healthy human individuals. This CDR3 comprises 13 residues. V was pared by 2 bases and J by 5 bases, with 9 bases between. Germline lookup yields CDR1 MRHNA and CDR2 SNTAGT. Some clones are missing from TCRdb's copy, which holds only in-frame ones; the method was immunoSEQ multiplex PCR. Seen here are over a million clones, just under 99% observed once, and the top ten hold around 0.33%. This sequence was found in a man aged 30-40 years in good health. The sequenced material came from naive CD4+ T cells sorted from blood. The subset is: CD45RA+ positively selected. The rearrangement uses TRBV6-4 and TRBJ1-1; maybe TRBD1 (5 bases). The CDR3 DNA follows: TGTGCCAGCAGTGACCAGGGTGGGACTGAAGCTTTCTTT. This gives the protein CASSDQGGTEAFF.